This T cell receptor (beta chain) is drawn from a study of blood T cell repertoires in COVID-19. Using immunoSEQ multiplex PCR, the repertoire was profiled, and TCRdb retains in-frame clones only, with some absent. The sample records some 100,000 clones, roughly 85% being singletons. Germline lookup yields CDR1 KGHDR and CDR2 SFDVKD. This CDR3 contains 15 residues. The V segment lost 6 bases and the J segment 5 bases; nucleotides outside the gene matches: 10. The chain joins TRBV24-1 to TRBJ2-3; 7 nucleotides align to TRBD2. This TCR derives from a woman between 45 and 65 years old who had recovered from COVID-19. Sequencing used PBMCs or T cells enriched from blood (not recorded which). CDR3 in DNA: TGTGCCACCAGTTTAGCGGGTCCCGCCGGAGATACGCAGTATTTT. Translation gives CATSLAGPAGDTQYF.